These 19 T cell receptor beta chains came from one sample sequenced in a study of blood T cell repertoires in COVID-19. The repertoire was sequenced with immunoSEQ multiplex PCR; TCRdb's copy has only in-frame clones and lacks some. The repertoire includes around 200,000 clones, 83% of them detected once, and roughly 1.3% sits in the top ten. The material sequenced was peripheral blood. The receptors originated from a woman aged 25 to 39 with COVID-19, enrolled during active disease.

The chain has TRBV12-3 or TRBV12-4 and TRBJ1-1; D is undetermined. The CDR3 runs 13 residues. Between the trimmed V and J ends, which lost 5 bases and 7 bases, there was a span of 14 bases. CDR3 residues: CASSTIWGDEAFF. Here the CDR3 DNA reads TGTGCCAGCAGTACCATCTGGGGAGATGAAGCTTTCTTT.

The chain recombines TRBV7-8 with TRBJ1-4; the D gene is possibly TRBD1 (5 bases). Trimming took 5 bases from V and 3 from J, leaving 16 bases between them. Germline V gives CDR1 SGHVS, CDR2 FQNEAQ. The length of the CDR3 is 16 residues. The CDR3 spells CASSPRRGGANEKLFF. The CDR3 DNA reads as TGTGCCAGCAGCCCCCGGCGGGGCGGTGCTAATGAAAAACTGTTTTTT.

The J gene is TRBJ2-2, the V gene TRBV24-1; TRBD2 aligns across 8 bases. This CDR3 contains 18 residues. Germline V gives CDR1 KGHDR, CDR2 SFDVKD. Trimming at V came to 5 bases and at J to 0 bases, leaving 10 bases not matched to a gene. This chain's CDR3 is CATSVQRERVANTGELFF. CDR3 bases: TGTGCCACCAGTGTCCAGCGGGAGAGGGTAGCGAACACCGGGGAGCTGTTTTTT.

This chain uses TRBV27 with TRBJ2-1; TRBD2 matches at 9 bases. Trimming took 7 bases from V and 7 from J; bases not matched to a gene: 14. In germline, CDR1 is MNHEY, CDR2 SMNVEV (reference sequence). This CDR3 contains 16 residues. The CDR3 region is CASTSGTSSRGNEQFF. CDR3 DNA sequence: TGTGCCAGCACCTCCGGGACTAGCAGCCGAGGAAATGAGCAGTTCTTC.

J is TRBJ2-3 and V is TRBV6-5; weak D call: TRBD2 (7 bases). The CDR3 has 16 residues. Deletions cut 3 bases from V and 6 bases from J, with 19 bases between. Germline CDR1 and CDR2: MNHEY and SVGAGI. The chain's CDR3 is CASSYGAGAPHDTQYF. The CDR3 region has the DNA TGTGCCAGCAGTTATGGCGCGGGGGCGCCGCATGATACGCAGTATTTT.

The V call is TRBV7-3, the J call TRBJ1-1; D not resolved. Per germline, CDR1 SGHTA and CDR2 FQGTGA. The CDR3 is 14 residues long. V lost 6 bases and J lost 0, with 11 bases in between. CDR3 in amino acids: CASRGSQVNTEAFF. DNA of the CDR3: TGTGCCAGCAGGGGGAGTCAGGTGAACACTGAAGCTTTCTTT.

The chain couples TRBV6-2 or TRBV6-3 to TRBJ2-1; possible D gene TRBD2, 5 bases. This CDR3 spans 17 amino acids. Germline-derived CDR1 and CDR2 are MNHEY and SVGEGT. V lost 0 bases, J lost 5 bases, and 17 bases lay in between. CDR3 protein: CASSYSPGKPGNNEQFF. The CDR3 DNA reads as TGTGCCAGCAGTTACTCCCCGGGAAAGCCGGGAAACAATGAGCAGTTCTTC.

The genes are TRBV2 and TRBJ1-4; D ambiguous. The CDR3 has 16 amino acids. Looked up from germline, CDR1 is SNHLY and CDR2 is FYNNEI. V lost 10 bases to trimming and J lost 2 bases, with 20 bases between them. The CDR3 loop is CATDEGMRRTNEKLFF. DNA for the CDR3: TGTGCCACCGACGAGGGCATGAGGAGGACTAATGAAAAACTGTTTTTT.

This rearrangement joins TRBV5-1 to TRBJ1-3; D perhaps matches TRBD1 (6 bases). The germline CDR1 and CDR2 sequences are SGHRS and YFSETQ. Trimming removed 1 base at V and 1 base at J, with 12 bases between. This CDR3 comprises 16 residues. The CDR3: CASSLTGIGSGNTIYF. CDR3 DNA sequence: TGCGCCAGCAGCTTGACAGGGATAGGGTCTGGAAACACCATATATTTT.

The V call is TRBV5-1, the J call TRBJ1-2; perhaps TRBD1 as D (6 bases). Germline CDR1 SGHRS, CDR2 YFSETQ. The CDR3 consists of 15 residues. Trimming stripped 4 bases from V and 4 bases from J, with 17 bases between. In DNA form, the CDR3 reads TGCGCCAGCAGCCCCGGCGAAACAGGGAGCTATGGCTACACCTTC. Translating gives CASSPGETGSYGYTF.

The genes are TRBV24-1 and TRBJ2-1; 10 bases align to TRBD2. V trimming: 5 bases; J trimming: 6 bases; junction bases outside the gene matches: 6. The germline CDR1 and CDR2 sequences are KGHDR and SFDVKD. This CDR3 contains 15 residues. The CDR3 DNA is TGTGCCACCAGTGGAAGAAGCGGGAGGGCCAATGAGCAGTTCTTC. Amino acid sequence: CATSGRSGRANEQFF.

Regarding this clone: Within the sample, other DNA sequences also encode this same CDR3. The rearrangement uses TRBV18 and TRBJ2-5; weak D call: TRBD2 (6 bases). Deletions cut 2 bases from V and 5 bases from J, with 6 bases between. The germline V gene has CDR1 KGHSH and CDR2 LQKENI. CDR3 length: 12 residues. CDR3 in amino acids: CASSPGGETQYF. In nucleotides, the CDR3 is TGTGCCAGCTCACCAGGAGGGGAGACCCAGTACTTC.

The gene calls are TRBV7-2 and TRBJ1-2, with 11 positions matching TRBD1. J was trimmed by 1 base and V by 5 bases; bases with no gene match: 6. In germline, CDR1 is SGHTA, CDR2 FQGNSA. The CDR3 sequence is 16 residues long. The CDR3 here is CASSKGQGADNYGYTF. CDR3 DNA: TGTGCCAGCAGCAAAGGACAGGGGGCCGATAACTATGGCTACACCTTC.

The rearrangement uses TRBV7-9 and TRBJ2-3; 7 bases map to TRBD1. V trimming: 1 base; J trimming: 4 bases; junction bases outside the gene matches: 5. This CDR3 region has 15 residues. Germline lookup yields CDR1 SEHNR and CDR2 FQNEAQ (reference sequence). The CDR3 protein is CASSLGDTGADTQYF. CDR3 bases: TGTGCCAGCAGCTTAGGGGACACAGGGGCAGATACGCAGTATTTT.

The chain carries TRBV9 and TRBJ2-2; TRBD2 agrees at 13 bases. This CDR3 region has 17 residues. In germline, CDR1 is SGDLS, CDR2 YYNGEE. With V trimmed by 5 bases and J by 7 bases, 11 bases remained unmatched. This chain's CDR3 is CASSRSPGLAGHGELFF. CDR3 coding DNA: TGTGCCAGCAGTCGTTCCCCGGGACTAGCGGGACACGGGGAGCTGTTTTTT.

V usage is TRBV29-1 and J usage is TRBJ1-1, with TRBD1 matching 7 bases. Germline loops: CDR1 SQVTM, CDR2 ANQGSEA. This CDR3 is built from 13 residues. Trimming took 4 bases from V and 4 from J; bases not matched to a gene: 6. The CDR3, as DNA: TGCAGCGTTGCGACAGGGTTAAGCACTGAAGCTTTCTTT. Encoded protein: CSVATGLSTEAFF.

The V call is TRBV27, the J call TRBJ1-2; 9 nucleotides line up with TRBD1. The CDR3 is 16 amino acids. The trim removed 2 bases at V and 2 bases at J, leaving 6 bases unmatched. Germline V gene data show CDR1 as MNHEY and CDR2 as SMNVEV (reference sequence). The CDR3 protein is CASSLGTGTLNYGYTF. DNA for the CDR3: TGTGCCAGCAGTTTAGGGACAGGGACCCTCAACTATGGCTACACCTTC.

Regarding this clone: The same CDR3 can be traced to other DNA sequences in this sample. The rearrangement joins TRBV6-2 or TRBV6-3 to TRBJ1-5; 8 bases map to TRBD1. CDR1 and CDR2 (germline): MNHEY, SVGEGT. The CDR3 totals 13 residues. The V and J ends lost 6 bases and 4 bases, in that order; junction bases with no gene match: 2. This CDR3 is CASSWTGNQPQHF. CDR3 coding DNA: TGTGCCAGCAGCTGGACAGGGAATCAGCCCCAGCATTTT.

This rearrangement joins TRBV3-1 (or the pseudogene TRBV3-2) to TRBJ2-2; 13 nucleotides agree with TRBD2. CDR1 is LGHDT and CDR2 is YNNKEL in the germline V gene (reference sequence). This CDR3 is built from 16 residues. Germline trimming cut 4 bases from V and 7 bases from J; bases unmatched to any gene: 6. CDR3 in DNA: TGTGCCAGCAGCCGAACTAGCGGGAGGGCCGTCGGGGAGCTGTTTTTT. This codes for CASSRTSGRAVGELFF.